This paragraph covers one T cell receptor beta chain sequence. Its specificity is unknown. Germline V gene lookup returns CDR1 MNHNS and CDR2 SASEGT. Trimming shortened V by 6 bases and J by 5 bases, and 8 bases separated the two germline ends. The CDR3 sequence is 13 residues long. At deep level, the assay was performed. TCRdb keeps only in-frame clones here, not all; method: immunoSEQ multiplex PCR. The sample shows about 960,000 clones, 70% to 85% of them seen only once. The data were obtained in a study of shared clonotypes between healthy human individuals. Subsets obtained from CD4+ cells comprised CD45RA+ naive and CD45RA-negative memory cells. The study's findings and limits: The authors expected sequencing depth to affect clonotype sharing among donors. Estimated richness was generally greater in naive than memory subsets.

The chain uses TRBV6-1 and TRBJ1-6; D not certain. The sequencing sample was made of memory CD4+ T cells sorted from blood. This sample's subset: CD45RA-negative fraction. This receptor was taken from a young man in good health. The CDR3 is CASSRVNNSPLHF. The CDR3 DNA reads as TGTGCCAGCAGCCGGGTCAATAATTCACCCCTCCACTTT.